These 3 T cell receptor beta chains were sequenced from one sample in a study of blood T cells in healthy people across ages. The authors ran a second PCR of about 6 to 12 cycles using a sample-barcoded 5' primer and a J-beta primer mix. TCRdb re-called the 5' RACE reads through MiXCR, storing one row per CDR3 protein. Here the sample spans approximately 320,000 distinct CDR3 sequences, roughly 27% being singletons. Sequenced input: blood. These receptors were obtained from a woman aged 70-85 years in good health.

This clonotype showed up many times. Here the CDR3 reads CASSQEVGSTDTQYF. The CDR3 coding sequence is TGTGCCAGCAGCCAAGAGGTGGGGTCCACAGATACGCAGTATTTT. This sequence joins TRBV14 and TRBJ2-3; D is undetermined. This CDR3 has 15 residues. From germline, CDR1 is SGHDN and CDR2 FVKESK. V was clipped by 0 bases and J by 2 bases, with 9 bases between them.

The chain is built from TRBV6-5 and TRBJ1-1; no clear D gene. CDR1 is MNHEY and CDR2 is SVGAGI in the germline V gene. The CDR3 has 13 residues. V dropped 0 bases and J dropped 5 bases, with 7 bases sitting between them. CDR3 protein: CASSYSERTEAFF. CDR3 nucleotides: TGTGCCAGCAGTTACTCCGAGCGTACTGAAGCTTTCTTT.

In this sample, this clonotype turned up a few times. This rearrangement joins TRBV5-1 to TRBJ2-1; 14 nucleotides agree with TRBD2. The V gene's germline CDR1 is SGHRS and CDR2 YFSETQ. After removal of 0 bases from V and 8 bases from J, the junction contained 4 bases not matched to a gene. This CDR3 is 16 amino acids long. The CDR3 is CASSLGGLAGVDEQFF. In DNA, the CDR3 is TGCGCCAGCAGCTTGGGGGGACTAGCGGGAGTCGATGAGCAGTTCTTC.